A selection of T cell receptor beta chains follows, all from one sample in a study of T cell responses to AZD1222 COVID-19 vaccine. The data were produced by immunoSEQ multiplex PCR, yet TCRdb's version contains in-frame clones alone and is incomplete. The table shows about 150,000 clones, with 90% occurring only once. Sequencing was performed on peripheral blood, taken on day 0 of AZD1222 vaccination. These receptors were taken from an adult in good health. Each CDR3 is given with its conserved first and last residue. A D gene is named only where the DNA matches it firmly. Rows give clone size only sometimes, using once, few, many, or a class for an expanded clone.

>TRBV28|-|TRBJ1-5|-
CASSLVKMGNQPQHF
TGTGCCAGCAGTTTAGTTAAAATGGGCAATCAGCCCCAGCATTTT
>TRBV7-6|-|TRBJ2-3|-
CASSPSTTSTDTQYF
TGTGCCAGCAGCCCCTCGACAACTAGCACAGATACGCAGTATTTT
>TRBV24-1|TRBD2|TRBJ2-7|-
CATSDRLAGVYEQYF
TGTGCCACCAGTGATCGACTAGCGGGAGTCTACGAGCAGTACTTC
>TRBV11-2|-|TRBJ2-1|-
CASSYLILRREQFF
TGTGCCAGCAGCTACCTGATTCTCCGCCGTGAGCAGTTCTTC
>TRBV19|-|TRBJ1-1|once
CASSINQGTEAFF
TGTGCCAGTAGTATCAATCAAGGCACTGAAGCTTTCTTT
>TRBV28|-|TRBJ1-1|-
CASSFSGSRTEAFF
TGTGCCAGCAGTTTTTCAGGGAGTCGCACTGAAGCTTTCTTT
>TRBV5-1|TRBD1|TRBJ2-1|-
CASRATGAGYNEQFF
TGCGCCAGCAGGGCGACAGGGGCCGGGTACAATGAGCAGTTCTTC
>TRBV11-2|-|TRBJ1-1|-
CASSLVGEAFF
TGTGCCAGCAGCTTAGTGGGTGAAGCTTTCTTT
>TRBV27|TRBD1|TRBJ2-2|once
CASSSFDRGVTGELFF
TGTGCCAGCAGTTCCTTTGACAGGGGAGTCACCGGGGAGCTGTTTTTT
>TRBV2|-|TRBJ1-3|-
CASSEESGNTIYF
TGTGCCAGCTCGGAGGAGTCTGGAAACACCATATATTTT
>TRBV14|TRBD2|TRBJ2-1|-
CASSQLAGPNSYNEQFF
TGTGCCAGCAGCCAACTAGCGGGACCCAACTCCTACAATGAGCAGTTCTTC
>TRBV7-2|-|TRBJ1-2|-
CASRINTGLGLYGYTF
TGTGCCAGCAGGATAAACACGGGACTCGGACTTTATGGCTACACCTTC
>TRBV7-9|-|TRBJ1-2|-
CASSLEGYGNGYTF
TGTGCCAGCAGCTTAGAGGGATACGGGAACGGCTACACCTTC
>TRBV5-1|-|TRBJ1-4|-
CASSRIGESNEKLFF
TGCGCCAGCAGCCGTATTGGGGAATCTAATGAAAAACTGTTTTTT
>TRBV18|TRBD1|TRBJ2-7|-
CASSPRDRGPYEQYF
TGTGCCAGCTCACCCCGGGACAGGGGCCCCTACGAGCAGTACTTC
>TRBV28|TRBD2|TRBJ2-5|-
CASSSPGGGWETQYF
TGTGCCAGCAGTTCCCCCGGGGGAGGGTGGGAGACCCAGTACTTC
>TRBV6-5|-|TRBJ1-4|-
CASARTDEKLFF
TGTGCCAGCGCTCGGACCGATGAAAAACTGTTTTTT
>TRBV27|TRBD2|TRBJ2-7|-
CASSSLMGILAGGSYEQYF
TGTGCCAGCAGTTCCCTAATGGGAATACTAGCGGGAGGGTCCTACGAGCAGTACTTC
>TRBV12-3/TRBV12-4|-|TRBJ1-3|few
CASSKSPGNTIYF
TGTGCCAGCAGTAAATCCCCGGGAAACACCATATATTTT
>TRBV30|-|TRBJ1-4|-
CAWLREKLFF
TGTGCCTGGTTACGTGAAAAACTGTTTTTT
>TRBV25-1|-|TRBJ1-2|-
CASSEGRHYGYTF
TGTGCCAGCAGTGAGGGCCGACACTATGGCTACACCTTC
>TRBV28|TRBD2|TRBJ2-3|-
CASSLVGSGRAGDTQYF
TGTGCCAGCAGTTTGGTCGGAAGCGGGAGGGCCGGAGATACGCAGTATTTT
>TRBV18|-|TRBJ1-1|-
CASSPNRGGMNTEAFF
TGTGCCAGCTCACCTAATAGAGGCGGGATGAACACTGAAGCTTTCTTT
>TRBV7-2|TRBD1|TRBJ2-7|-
CASSLSTGRYEQYF
TGTGCCAGCAGCCTTTCGACAGGGCGGTACGAGCAGTACTTC
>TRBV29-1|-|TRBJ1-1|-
CSTGRNTEAFF
TGCAGTACAGGGCGGAACACTGAAGCTTTCTTT
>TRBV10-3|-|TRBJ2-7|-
CAISEVTGRVGYEQYF
TGTGCCATCAGTGAAGTAACAGGCAGGGTTGGCTACGAGCAGTACTTC
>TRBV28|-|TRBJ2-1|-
CASSFVSWGEQFF
TGTGCCAGCAGTTTTGTTTCATGGGGTGAGCAGTTCTTC
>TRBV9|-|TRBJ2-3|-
CASSGLSDTQYF
TGTGCCAGCAGCGGACTATCAGATACGCAGTATTTT
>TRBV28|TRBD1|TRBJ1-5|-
CASRPGQGIFSNQPQHF
TGTGCCAGCAGACCGGGACAGGGGATTTTTAGCAATCAGCCCCAGCATTTT
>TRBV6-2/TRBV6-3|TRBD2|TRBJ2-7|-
CASSYGLAAYEQYF
TGTGCCAGCAGTTACGGACTAGCGGCCTACGAGCAGTACTTC
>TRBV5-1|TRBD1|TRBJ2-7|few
CASSDGTESSYEQYF
TGCGCCAGCAGCGACGGGACAGAGAGCTCCTACGAGCAGTACTTC